These 29 T cell receptor beta chains share one sample of origin, sequenced in a study of T cell changes during pregnancy in multiple sclerosis. The method was immunoSEQ multiplex PCR; TCRdb's version includes in-frame clones alone and lacks a portion of them. The table shows fewer than 95,000 clones, with 80% to 95% occurring only once. Sequencing was performed on peripheral blood, taken in the first trimester of pregnancy. Receptor source: a female donor with multiple sclerosis, enrolled in a pregnancy study.

The rearrangement joins TRBV12-5 to TRBJ2-2, with D perhaps TRBD1 (6 bases). CDR1 and CDR2 (germline): LGHNT, FRNRAP. Trimming pared 6 bases from V and 6 bases from J, leaving 11 bases between. The CDR3 consists of 13 residues. CDR3 coding DNA: TGTGCTAGTGGACAGGGTGGCGCCGGGGAGCTGTTTTTT. The encoded protein is CASGQGGAGELFF.

The chain couples TRBV9 to TRBJ1-2, with D tentatively TRBD1 (6 bases). V lost 1 base and J lost 4, with 8 bases in between. The CDR3 totals 13 residues. Germline-derived CDR1 and CDR2 are SGDLS and YYNGEE. The CDR3 nucleotides read TGTGCCAGCAGCGTAACAGGGCTCTATGGCTACACCTTC. It is translated as CASSVTGLYGYTF.

The chain recombines TRBV7-9 with TRBJ2-7; 8 bases align to TRBD2. The germline CDR1 and CDR2 sequences are SEHNR and FQNEAQ (reference sequence). The trim removed 4 bases at V and 4 bases at J, leaving 9 bases unmatched. CDR3 length equals 15 residues. CDR3 nucleotide sequence: TGTGCCAGCAGCTCGGGGGCGGGGGGATTGTACGAGCAGTACTTC. This sequence encodes CASSSGAGGLYEQYF.

The CDR3 sequence is CASSVEARVSGGVNTGELFF. The CDR3 DNA reads TGTGCCAGCAGCGTAGAGGCGCGGGTTAGCGGGGGGGTGAACACCGGGGAGCTGTTTTTT. The chain couples TRBV9 to TRBJ2-2, with 11 bases aligning to TRBD2. CDR1 is SGDLS and CDR2 is YYNGEE in the germline V gene. With 0 bases clipped from V and 1 base from J, the junction kept 11 bases outside the gene matches. The CDR3 is 20 amino acids.

Notes on this clone: The junction differs from germline at one of its ends, possibly a read error. V gene TRBV5-4 combines with J gene TRBJ2-1; 12 bases fit TRBD2. Germline CDR1 and CDR2: SGHNT and YYREEE (reference sequence). The CDR3 contains 16 residues. CDR3 amino acids: CVSTLAGGRSYNEQFF. The DNA of the CDR3 is TGTGTCAGCACACTAGCGGGGGGACGCTCCTACAATGAGCAGTTCTTC.

This rearrangement joins TRBV4-1 to TRBJ2-2; the match to TRBD1 covers 10 bases. The germline gives CDR1 MGHRA, CDR2 YSYEKL. With 1 base clipped from V and 3 bases from J, the junction kept 14 bases outside the gene matches. This CDR3 spans 20 amino acids. The CDR3 nucleotides are TGCGCCAGCAGCCAAGCGGGGGGGGGACAGGGGACAGATTACACCGGGGAGCTGTTTTTT. Translation gives CASSQAGGGQGTDYTGELFF.

The gene calls are TRBV5-1 and TRBJ2-1, with 13 bases fitting TRBD2. There are 17 residues in the CDR3. J was trimmed by 4 bases and V by 4 bases; bases with no gene match: 8. Germline CDR1 reads SGHRS; CDR2 reads YFSETQ. CDR3 sequence: CASSTGLAGALYNEQFF. In DNA, the CDR3 is TGCGCCAGCAGCACCGGACTAGCGGGGGCCCTTTACAATGAGCAGTTCTTC.

This clone has only one observation. The chain uses TRBV4-1 and TRBJ2-1, with D unresolved. Germline-derived CDR1 and CDR2 are MGHRA and YSYEKL. The CDR3 extends over 12 amino acids. The V and J ends lost 4 bases and 8 bases respectively, with 9 bases between them. Written as DNA, the CDR3 is TGCGCCAGCAGCCTAGTAGTTGATGAGCAGTTCTTC. Its protein product is CASSLVVDEQFF.

The chain is built from TRBV27 and TRBJ2-7, with D possibly matching TRBD2 (6 bases). Germline CDR1 and CDR2: MNHEY and SMNVEV (reference sequence). V was clipped by 0 bases and J by 4 bases, with 10 bases between them. CDR3 size: 14 residues. The CDR3: CASSLSAGPYEQYF. The CDR3 DNA follows: TGTGCCAGCAGTTTATCGGCGGGACCTTACGAGCAGTACTTC.

The chain carries TRBV5-8 and TRBJ2-4; D is perhaps TRBD2 (6 bases). The CDR3 length is 16 residues. The germline V gene has CDR1 SGHTS and CDR2 YDEGEE. Trimming shortened V by 6 bases and J by 1 base, and 17 bases separated the two germline ends. As DNA, the CDR3 is TGTGCCAGCAACCCATACGGTCGGGGGGCCAAAAACATTCAGTACTTC. Translated: CASNPYGRGAKNIQYF.

This clone was recorded a few times. The rearrangement uses TRBV19 and TRBJ1-1, with 7 bases aligning to TRBD1. CDR1 is LNHDA and CDR2 is SQIVND in the germline V gene (reference sequence). Unmatched junction bases numbered 4, after V lost 5 bases and J lost 4 bases. This CDR3 is built from 13 residues. The CDR3: CASSLQGTTEAFF. Here the CDR3 DNA reads TGTGCCAGTAGTTTACAGGGGACCACTGAAGCTTTCTTT.

The V call is TRBV7-9, the J call TRBJ1-6; TRBD1 is a possible D gene (5 bases). The V gene lost 3 bases and the J gene lost 1 base, with 19 bases spanning the gap. Germline CDR1 reads SEHNR; CDR2 reads FQNEAQ (reference sequence). The CDR3 covers 19 residues. CDR3 loop: CASSLAGTFSSSYNSPLHF. In nucleotides, the CDR3 is TGTGCCAGCAGCTTGGCGGGGACTTTCTCCAGTTCCTATAATTCACCCCTCCACTTT.

The chain is built from TRBV9 and TRBJ2-7; possibly TRBD1 for D (5 bases). Trimming cost V 3 bases and J 1 base, with 17 bases left between them. Per germline, CDR1 SGDLS and CDR2 YYNGEE. The CDR3 covers 16 residues. The CDR3 bases are TGTGCCAGCAGCGCAGTTGTAGGGGCGCCTTCCTACGAGCAGTACTTC. It yields the protein CASSAVVGAPSYEQYF.

The rearrangement joins TRBV11-3 to TRBJ1-3; no firm D call. Germline V gene data show CDR1 as SGHNT and CDR2 as YENEEA. The CDR3 length is 14 residues. The germline V and J ends were trimmed by 4 bases and 3 bases, with 10 bases remaining between them. CDR3 nucleotide sequence: TGTGCCAGCAGCTCGCCCTCCGGTGGAAACACCATATATTTT. It yields the protein CASSSPSGGNTIYF.

The genes are TRBV6-6 and TRBJ1-1, with D possibly TRBD1 on 5 matching bases. This CDR3 has 14 amino acids. V lost 7 bases and J lost 8, with 20 bases in between. Germline loops: CDR1 MNHNY, CDR2 SVGAGI (reference sequence). The CDR3 sequence is CASNSADIRPEAFF. CDR3 DNA sequence: TGTGCCAGCAACTCTGCGGACATCAGGCCCGAAGCTTTCTTT.

The chain has TRBV1 and TRBJ2-3; the table's D call TRBD2 went unverified against the DNA. TRBV1 is an annotated pseudogene. The CDR3 runs to 18 residues. CDR3 in amino acids: CTSSPHRLAGFPRDTQYF. The CDR3 DNA follows: TGCACCAGCAGCCCCCATCGACTAGCGGGGTTCCCTCGAGATACGCAGTATTTT.

This chain connects TRBV7-8 to TRBJ2-7; D possibly corresponds to TRBD1 (5 bases). Trimming cost V 0 bases and J 2 bases, with 8 bases left between them. Germline loops: CDR1 SGHVS, CDR2 FQNEAQ. The CDR3 spans 14 residues. CDR3 DNA: TGTGCCAGCAGCTTAGCGGGGCCACCCTACGAGCAGTACTTC. Amino acid sequence: CASSLAGPPYEQYF. Drawing the rest from reference TRBV7-8 and TRBJ2-7, the complete variable domain is GAGVSQSPRYKVAKRGQDVALRCDPISGHVSLFWYQQALGQGPEFLTYFQNEAQLDKSGLPSDRFFAERPEGSVSTLKIQRTQQEDSAVYLCASSLAGPPYEQYFGPGTRLTVT.

The V gene is TRBV11-2, the J gene TRBJ2-1; D call uncertain. This CDR3 comprises 16 residues. Trimming took 6 bases from V and 2 from J, leaving 17 bases between them. CDR1 and CDR2 (germline): SGHAT, FQNNGV. The CDR3 DNA reads as TGTGCCAGCAGGAGACTTGTCGAACTCGCCTACAATGAGCAGTTCTTC. Protein product: CASRRLVELAYNEQFF.

The rearrangement links TRBV4-2 to TRBJ1-1; 7 bases align to TRBD1. CDR1 and CDR2 (germline): LGHNA, YNFKEQ. The CDR3 spans 15 residues. V lost 0 bases, J lost 10 bases, and 11 bases stayed unmatched. The CDR3 loop reads CASSQDTSMQGVAFF. As DNA, the CDR3 is TGTGCCAGCAGCCAAGATACCAGTATGCAGGGGGTAGCTTTCTTT.

The table lists this clone with a count of one. V is TRBV6-1 and J is TRBJ1-5; tentative D call: TRBD1 (6 bases). The ends were cut back, 1 base at V and 6 bases at J, with 10 bases in the middle. Germline V CDR1 and CDR2: MNHNS, SASEGT. This CDR3 spans 14 amino acids. The CDR3 DNA follows: TGTGCCAGCAGTGAAGGAGGGGGAGCTCAGCCCCAGCATTTT. This translates into CASSEGGGAQPQHF.

As regards this clone: At one end the junction does not follow the germline gene, possibly because of a read error. This chain joins TRBV7-7 and TRBJ2-3; 8 nucleotides line up with TRBD2. The germline V gene has CDR1 SSHAT and CDR2 FNYEAQ (reference sequence). The CDR3 covers 15 residues. The CDR3 coding sequence is TGTGCTAGCAGCTTAGGTAACGGGGGGGGAGATACGCAGTATTTT. It encodes CASSLGNGGGDTQYF.

The chain carries TRBV29-1 and TRBJ1-3; D gene unclear. The CDR3 is made up of 13 amino acids. Germline V lookup: CDR1 SQVTM, CDR2 ANQGSEA. V shed 0 bases and J shed 4 bases, with 7 bases lying between them. As DNA, the CDR3 is TGCAGCGTTGAAGATTTTGAGGGAAACACCATATATTTT. It yields the protein CSVEDFEGNTIYF. Full variable domain (rest looked up from reference TRBV29-1 and TRBJ1-3): SAVISQKPSRDICQRGTSLTIQCQVDSQVTMMFWYRQQPGQSLTLIATANQGSEATYESGFVIDKFPISRPNLTFSTLTVSNMSPEDSSIYLCSVEDFEGNTIYFGEGSWLTVV.

The chain carries TRBV5-8 and TRBJ1-6; 11 bases line up with TRBD1. The germline CDR1 and CDR2 sequences are SGHTS and YDEGEE. CDR3 size: 19 residues. Trimming took 4 bases from V and 0 from J; bases not matched to a gene: 9. For the CDR3, the DNA is TGTGCCAGCAGCGAATGGACAGGGGGCTCCAGCTCCTATAATTCACCCCTCCACTTT. It is translated as CASSEWTGGSSSYNSPLHF. Looking up the rest from reference TRBV5-8 and TRBJ1-6 gives the full variable domain: EAGVTQSPTHLIKTRGQQATLRCSPISGHTSVYWYQQALGLGLQFLLWYDEGEERNRGNFPPRFSGRQFPNYSSELNVNALELEDSALYLCASSEWTGGSSSYNSPLHFGNGTRLTVT.

The CDR3 protein is CASSLAGSSVQYEQYF. The CDR3 nucleotides read TGCGCCAGCAGCCTCGCTGGGAGTTCAGTTCAGTACGAGCAGTACTTC. The V and J genes are TRBV5-1 and TRBJ2-7, with a weak D call TRBD2 (5 bases). Trimming removed 4 bases from V and 4 bases from J, with 21 bases in between. The CDR3 loop spans 16 amino acids. Germline assignment: CDR1 SGHRS and CDR2 YFSETQ.

The CDR3 nucleotides are TGTGCCAGCAGCAAAGAAAGCGGGGGGAACTACGAGCAGTACTTC. Encoded protein: CASSKESGGNYEQYF. V usage is TRBV21-1 and J usage is TRBJ2-7; the table assigns TRBD2, which was not confirmed against the DNA. TRBV21-1 is annotated as a pseudogene. The CDR3 is 15 residues long.

The chain recombines TRBV9 with TRBJ2-2; 7 bases map to TRBD2. This CDR3 has 20 amino acids. Per germline, CDR1 SGDLS and CDR2 YYNGEE. Losses at the gene ends were 3 bases for V and 2 bases for J; bases not matched to a gene: 19. The CDR3, as DNA: TGTGCCAGCAGCGCGGGGGGATGGCAGCTGCCCAGAAAAAACACCGGGGAGCTGTTTTTT. Its protein is CASSAGGWQLPRKNTGELFF.

The rearrangement uses TRBV9 and TRBJ2-3; the match to TRBD2 covers 12 bases. The CDR3 has 16 amino acids. Trimming cost V 6 bases and J 4 bases; bases outside gene matches: 9. Germline lookup yields CDR1 SGDLS and CDR2 YYNGEE. CDR3 region: CASTSSLAGGPDTQYF. CDR3 bases: TGTGCCAGCACCTCCTCACTAGCGGGGGGCCCAGATACGCAGTATTTT.

V is TRBV6-5 and J is TRBJ2-4; D is ambiguous. The CDR3 is 14 residues long. Germline-derived CDR1 and CDR2 are MNHEY and SVGAGI. Trimming stripped 6 bases from V and 2 bases from J, with 11 bases between. The DNA of the CDR3 is TGTGCCAGCAGCCGTGGTGGCCCCAAAAACATTCAGTACTTC. Encoded protein: CASSRGGPKNIQYF.

The chain has TRBV2 and TRBJ2-3; D not resolved. V was cut by 2 bases and J by 2 bases, with 5 bases left in between. The length of the CDR3 is 13 residues. CDR1 SNHLY and CDR2 FYNNEI come from the germline V gene. The CDR3 sequence is CASSEPFTDTQYF. In DNA, the CDR3 is TGTGCCAGCAGTGAACCCTTCACAGATACGCAGTATTTT. Full variable domain (missing parts from reference TRBV2 and TRBJ2-3): EPEVTQTPSHQVTQMGQEVILRCVPISNHLYFYWYRQILGQKVEFLVSFYNNEISEKSEIFDDQFSVERPDGSNFTLKIRSTKLEDSAMYFCASSEPFTDTQYFGPGTRLTVL.